This TCR beta chain was identified during a study of read filtering for tumor transcriptome and immune sequencing. Molecular barcoded adaptors covering alpha/delta and beta/gamma chains were used on 400 ng RNA. TCRdb re-called the reads through MiXCR, storing one row per CDR3 protein. The profile shows 100,000 to 150,000 distinct CDR3 sequences, over 10% of them singletons. This clonotype was found many times. From germline, CDR1 is MDHEN and CDR2 SYDVKM. V gave up 6 bases and J gave up 1 base, with 22 bases separating them. The CDR3 contains 17 residues. The clonotype originates from a donor over 35 with multiple myeloma. Specimen: a population of CD138-negative cells sorted from bone marrow. This rearrangement joins TRBV28 to TRBJ2-7; maybe TRBD2 (6 bases). The CDR3 coding sequence is TGTGCCAGCAGCTATGCCACCTTGGGCGGGGCATCCTACGAGCAGTACTTC. Translating gives CASSYATLGGASYEQYF. The full variable domain, in which reference TRBV28 and TRBJ2-7 provide the parts outside the CDR3, is DVKVTQSSRYLVKRTGEKVFLECVQDMDHENMFWYRQDPGLGLRLIYFSYDVKMKEKGDIPEGYSVSREKKERFSLILESASTNQTSMYLCASSYATLGGASYEQYFGPGTRLTVT.